This T cell receptor (beta chain) was captured by sequencing in a study of CXCR3-negative and CXCR3-positive naive CD8 T cells. Germline V gene sequence: CDR1 LGHNA, CDR2 YSLEER. The CDR3 is made up of 14 amino acids. TRB cDNA libraries were made by UMI-labeled 5' RACE. TCRdb re-called the 5' RACE reads and catalogs CDR3 proteins one per entry, DNA excluded. Listed are some 130,000 distinct CDR3 sequences; roughly 0.31% falls within the top ten. The specimen sequenced was naive CXCR3- CD8+ T cells from blood. The subset was: CD45RO-CCR7+CD27+CD95- naive CD8+ T cells lacking CXCR3 (TNR3-). The clonotype was recovered from a human donor in good health. Some clones in this sample may be carry-over from other donors' samples. The V and J genes are TRBV4-3 and TRBJ1-2; TCRdb outputs TRBD1, but without DNA this stays unchecked. Here the CDR3 reads CASSHRGTSYGYTF.